Below, one T cell receptor beta chain is given with its context. The entry originates in a study of early T cells in non-severe SARS-CoV-2 infection. Via MiXCR, TCRdb re-called the 5' RACE reads, giving one row per CDR3 protein. The sample includes about 110,000 distinct CDR3 sequences, over 9.5% of them seen just once. The sequence derives from an adult who was a healthcare worker with PCR-confirmed SARS-CoV-2 infection or an uninfected control (not recorded which). The sequences come from whole blood, collected at baseline.

As DNA, the CDR3 is TGTGCCAGCTCCCGCGGTAATGCGGGCCCAGATACGCAGTATTTT. It translates to CASSRGNAGPDTQYF. The chain recombines TRBV7-8 with TRBJ2-3; D is perhaps TRBD2 (5 bases). Germline V gene data show CDR1 as SGHVS and CDR2 as FQNEAQ. Trimming pared 8 bases from V and 4 bases from J, leaving 19 bases between. The CDR3 is 15 amino acids.